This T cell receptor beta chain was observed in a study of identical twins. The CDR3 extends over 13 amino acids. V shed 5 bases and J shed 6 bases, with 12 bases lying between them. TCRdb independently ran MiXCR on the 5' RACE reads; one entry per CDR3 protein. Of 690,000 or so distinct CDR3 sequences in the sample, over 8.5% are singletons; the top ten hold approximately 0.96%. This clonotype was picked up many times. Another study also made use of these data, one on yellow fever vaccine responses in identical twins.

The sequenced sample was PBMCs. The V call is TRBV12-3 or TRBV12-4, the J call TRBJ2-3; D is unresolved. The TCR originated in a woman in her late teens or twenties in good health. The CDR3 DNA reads TGTGCCAGCAGTCCCCTCGCGCAGGATACGCAGTATTTT. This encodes CASSPLAQDTQYF.